This TCR beta chain was recovered during a study of kidney transplant recipient with SARS-CoV-2 infection (dated by TCRdb to 2020 to 2022). V lost 5 bases and J lost 4 bases; the stretch between them is 23 bases long. The cysteine opens and the phenylalanine closes a CDR3 of 17 amino acids. Here the CDR3 DNA is all that survives: 51 bases in frame from base 1. In the germline V gene, CDR1 corresponds to KGHSY and CDR2 to FQNENV. Sequencer: Illumina MiSeq. Profiling of the peripheral T cell repertoire was carried out for human TCRbeta genes. The original methods were these. Beta-binomial modelling was used to test for differences in clonotype abundance while accounting for variability over time. Clonotypes that had expanded were screened against the ImmuneCODE reference database of SARS-CoV-2-associated TCRs and mapped onto regions of the viral genome. Further repertoire analyses covered TRBV gene usage, CDR3 length, CDR3 amino acid overlap between time points, clonotype abundance distributions and Jaccard similarity. The raw public reads went through TCRdb reprocessing: fastp at Q25, MiXCR clone calling, in-frame beta chains kept. Entries are consolidated by CDR3 protein sequence, retaining the most common genes and DNA. The V and J calls were not made by the authors but by TCRdb's processing. The sample profile shows 250,000 or so distinct CDR3 sequences; around 30% of them were found once. The top ten hold less than 8.5% of the sample.

This clonotype was detected a few times. What antigen it recognizes has not been identified. No much larger clonotype is one base removed from it; base qualities were not supplied. What this sample's time point label stands for: pre-pandemic baseline sample and day 111 after first positive SARS-CoV-2 test. This receptor was taken from a male patient in his thirties who had COVID-19 and was a kidney transplant recipient. After a transplant, the graft donor may have provided part of the T cells. The chain was built from TRBV16 and TRBJ1-2; confidence is insufficient to name the D gene. The sample consisted of a blood sample, taken at baseline and between days 110 and 120 from a kidney transplant recipient. This receptor carries the CDR3 CASSFGTVVRKTYGYTF. In nucleotide form, the sequence is TGTGCCAGCAGCTTTGGCACGGTCGTTAGAAAGACCTATGGCTACACCTTC. The CDR3 plus the reference TRBV16 and TRBJ1-2 genes for the other parts give the full variable domain: GEEVAQTPKHLVRGEGQKAKLYCAPIKGHSYVFWYQQVLKNEFKFLISFQNENVFDETGMPKERFSAKCLPNSPCSLEIQATKLEDSAVYFCASSFGTVVRKTYGYTFGSGTRLTVV.